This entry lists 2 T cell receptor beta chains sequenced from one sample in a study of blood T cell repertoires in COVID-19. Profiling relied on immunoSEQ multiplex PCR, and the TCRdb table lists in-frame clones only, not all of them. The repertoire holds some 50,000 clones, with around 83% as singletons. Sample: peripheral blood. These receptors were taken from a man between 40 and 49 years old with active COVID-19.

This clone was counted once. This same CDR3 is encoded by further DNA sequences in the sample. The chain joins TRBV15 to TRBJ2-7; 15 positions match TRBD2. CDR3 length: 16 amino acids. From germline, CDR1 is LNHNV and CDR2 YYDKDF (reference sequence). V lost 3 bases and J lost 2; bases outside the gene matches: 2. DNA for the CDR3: TGTGCCACCAGCAGTGGACTAGCGGGAGGGCCCTACGAGCAGTACTTC. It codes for CATSSGLAGGPYEQYF. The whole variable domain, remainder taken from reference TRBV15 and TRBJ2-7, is DAMVIQNPRYQVTQFGKPVTLSCSQTLNHNVMYWYQQKSSQAPKLLFHYYDKDFNNEADTPDNFQSRRPNTSFCFLDIRSPGLGDTAMYLCATSSGLAGGPYEQYFGPGTRLTVT.

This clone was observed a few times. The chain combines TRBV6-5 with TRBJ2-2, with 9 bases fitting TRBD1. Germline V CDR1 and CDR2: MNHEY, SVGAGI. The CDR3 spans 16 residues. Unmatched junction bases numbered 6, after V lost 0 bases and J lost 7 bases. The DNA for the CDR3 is TGTGCCAGCAGTTACTCTGCGGACAGGGGTAACGGGGAGCTGTTTTTT. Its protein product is CASSYSADRGNGELFF.